These 4 T cell receptor beta chains were sequenced from one sample in a study of T cell repertoires in cytomegalovirus infection. TCRdb used MiXCR to reprocess the reads, holding one entry per CDR3 protein. The data hold about 320,000 distinct CDR3 sequences, with 9% to 9.5% observed a single time. The sample consisted of PBMCs. The receptors derive from a human donor in good health (CMV status not recorded). Some clones in this sample may be carry-over from other donors' samples.

This clonotype has ten or more counts. The V and J genes are TRBV28 and TRBJ2-7; TRBD2 agrees at 9 bases. Germline V gene lookup returns CDR1 MDHEN and CDR2 SYDVKM. The CDR3 covers 15 residues. Unmatched junction bases numbered 4, after V lost 2 bases and J lost 2 bases. CDR3 loop: CASSLGAGGTYEQYF. The CDR3 region has the DNA TGTGCCAGCAGTTTAGGGGCGGGAGGGACCTACGAGCAGTACTTC.

This clonotype was detected ten times or more. This sequence joins TRBV28 and TRBJ2-5; D might be TRBD2 (7 bases). The germline gives CDR1 MDHEN, CDR2 SYDVKM. The CDR3 length is 12 residues. The ends were cut back, 8 bases at V and 5 bases at J, with 12 bases in the middle. The CDR3 spells CASGGGAETQYF. Here the CDR3 DNA reads TGTGCCAGCGGGGGGGGGGCTGAGACCCAGTACTTC. Looking up the rest from reference TRBV28 and TRBJ2-5 gives the full variable domain: DVKVTQSSRYLVKRTGEKVFLECVQDMDHENMFWYRQDPGLGLRLIYFSYDVKMKEKGDIPEGYSVSREKKERFSLILESASTNQTSMYLCASGGGAETQYFGPGTRLLVL.

This clonotype was seen many times. The chain links TRBV6-5 to TRBJ1-4; tentatively, D is TRBD1 (6 bases). The CDR3 covers 14 residues. V lost 4 bases to trimming and J lost 8 bases, with 14 bases between them. Germline CDR1 reads MNHEY; CDR2 reads SVGAGI. CDR3 region: CASSFNRGREKLFF. The CDR3 DNA reads as TGTGCCAGCAGTTTCAACCGGGGGCGGGAAAAACTGTTTTTT.

This clonotype was seen at least ten times. This sequence joins TRBV5-1 and TRBJ2-3, with unresolved D. This CDR3 has 14 residues. Germline V lookup: CDR1 SGHRS, CDR2 YFSETQ. V was trimmed by 0 bases and J by 3 bases, leaving 8 bases between them. The CDR3 region has the DNA TGCGCCAGCAGCTTGGACACCCCAACAGATACGCAGTATTTT. Amino acid sequence: CASSLDTPTDTQYF. Full variable domain (rest looked up from reference TRBV5-1 and TRBJ2-3): KAGVTQTPRYLIKTRGQQVTLSCSPISGHRSVSWYQQTPGQGLQFLFEYFSETQRNKGNFPGRFSGRQFSNSRSEMNVSTLELGDSALYLCASSLDTPTDTQYFGPGTRLTVL.